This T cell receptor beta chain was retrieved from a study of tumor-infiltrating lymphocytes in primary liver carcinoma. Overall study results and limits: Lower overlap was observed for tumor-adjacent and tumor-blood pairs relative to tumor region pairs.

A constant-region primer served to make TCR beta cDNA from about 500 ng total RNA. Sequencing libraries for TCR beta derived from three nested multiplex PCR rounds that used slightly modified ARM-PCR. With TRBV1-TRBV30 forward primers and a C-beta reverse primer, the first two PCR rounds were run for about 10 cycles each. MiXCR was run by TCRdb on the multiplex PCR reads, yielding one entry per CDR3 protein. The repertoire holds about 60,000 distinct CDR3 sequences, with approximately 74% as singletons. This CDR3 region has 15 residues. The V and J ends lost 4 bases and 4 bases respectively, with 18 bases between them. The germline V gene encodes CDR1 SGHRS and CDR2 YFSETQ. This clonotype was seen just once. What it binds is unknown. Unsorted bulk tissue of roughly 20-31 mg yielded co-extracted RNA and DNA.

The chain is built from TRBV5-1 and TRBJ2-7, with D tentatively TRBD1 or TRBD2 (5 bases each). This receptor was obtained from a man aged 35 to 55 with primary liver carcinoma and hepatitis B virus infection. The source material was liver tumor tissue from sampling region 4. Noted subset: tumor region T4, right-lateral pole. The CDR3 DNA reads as TGCGCCAGCAGCGTCAGGGACCCCCAGTCATACGAGCAGTACTTC. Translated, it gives CASSVRDPQSYEQYF.